This is a list of T cell receptor beta chains from one sample in a study of shared clonotypes between healthy human individuals. Produced via immunoSEQ multiplex PCR; TCRdb's table is partial and in-frame only. The sample includes 600,000 to 700,000 clones, less than 80% of them seen just once. Sequencing was done on a sample of memory CD4+ T cells sorted from blood. These receptors were obtained from a woman aged 25 to 39 in good health. Each CDR3 is given with its conserved first and last residue. The D gene is left open where the match is weak. Not every row has a clone size; where given, it reads once, few, many or a size class.

D gene,V gene,clone size,J gene,CDR3 protein,CDR3 DNA
TRBD2,TRBV4-1,.,TRBJ2-5,CASSQGTSGREETQYF,TGCGCCAGCAGCCAAGGAACTAGCGGGAGGGAGGAGACCCAGTACTTC
.,TRBV29-1,.,TRBJ1-4,CSVEQGANEKLFF,TGCAGCGTGGAACAGGGCGCCAATGAAAAACTGTTTTTT
TRBD1,TRBV25-1,.,TRBJ1-2,CASSPRTGQYGYTF,TGTGCCAGCAGTCCTCGGACAGGGCAGTATGGCTACACCTTC
TRBD1,TRBV10-3,many,TRBJ1-1,CAISPGQGQTEAFF,TGTGCCATCAGTCCGGGACAGGGACAAACTGAAGCTTTCTTT
.,TRBV6-6,.,TRBJ2-1,CASSYSTLLGNEQFF,TGTGCCAGCAGTTACTCGACCTTGCTTGGAAATGAGCAGTTCTTC
.,TRBV28,.,TRBJ2-2,CASRKTDTYTGELFF,TGTGCCAGCAGAAAGACCGACACCTACACCGGGGAGCTGTTTTTT
.,TRBV18,.,TRBJ1-5,CASSPGDNQPQHF,TGTGCCAGCTCACCGGGGGATAATCAGCCCCAGCATTTT
TRBD2,TRBV4-1,.,TRBJ2-7,CASSQDRGVRSEQYF,TGCGCCAGCAGCCAAGATCGGGGGGTTCGGTCCGAGCAGTACTTC
.,TRBV19,.,TRBJ1-1,CASSNNREEGTEAFF,TGTGCCAGTAGTAACAACAGGGAAGAAGGCACTGAAGCTTTCTTT
.,TRBV5-1,.,TRBJ2-3,CASSLGQYRTDTQYF,TGCGCCAGCAGCTTAGGACAGTACCGCACAGATACGCAGTATTTT
.,TRBV28,once,TRBJ1-2,CASSLSLLWDGYTF,TGTGCCAGCAGTTTATCCTTACTTTGGGATGGCTACACCTTC
TRBD1,TRBV19,.,TRBJ1-2,CASSIDRGRDGYTF,TGTGCCAGTAGTATTGACAGGGGGCGGGATGGCTACACCTTC
.,TRBV19,few,TRBJ1-4,CASRDFYNEKLFF,TGTGCCAGTCGAGATTTTTATAATGAAAAACTGTTTTTT
TRBD1,TRBV11-2,.,TRBJ2-5,CASSLEHRQGWETQYF,TGTGCCAGCAGCTTAGAACATCGACAGGGGTGGGAGACCCAGTACTTC
.,TRBV28,.,TRBJ1-1,CASSFGSLRNTEAFF,TGTGCCAGCAGTTTCGGCTCTTTACGGAACACTGAAGCTTTCTTT
.,TRBV19,.,TRBJ2-1,CASSTRDGSSYNEQFF,TGTGCCAGTAGTACCAGGGACGGGAGCTCCTACAATGAGCAGTTCTTC
.,TRBV7-9,.,TRBJ2-5,CASSSRETQYF,TGTGCCAGCAGCTCGCGTGAGACCCAGTACTTC
TRBD1,TRBV6-6,.,TRBJ2-7,CASRANRDRGYEQYF,TGTGCCAGCAGGGCCAACCGGGACAGGGGCTACGAGCAGTACTTC
TRBD2,TRBV19,.,TRBJ2-1,CASSIEGGLAGVNEQFF,TGTGCCAGTAGTATAGAAGGGGGACTAGCGGGAGTGAATGAGCAGTTCTTC
TRBD2,TRBV18,.,TRBJ2-7,CASSPQREPTYEQYF,TGTGCCAGCTCACCGCAGCGGGAGCCAACCTACGAGCAGTACTTC
TRBD1,TRBV6-1,.,TRBJ2-2,CATRAGQGRTGELFF,TGTGCCACCCGGGCAGGACAGGGAAGGACCGGGGAGCTGTTTTTT
TRBD1,TRBV7-9,.,TRBJ2-3,CASSLVRQGAWGTDTQYF,TGTGCCAGCAGCTTAGTCCGACAGGGGGCTTGGGGCACAGATACGCAGTATTTT
.,TRBV5-1,.,TRBJ2-5,CASSSTTGLETQYF,TGCGCCAGCAGCTCCACTACCGGTCTAGAGACCCAGTACTTC
TRBD2,TRBV7-9,few,TRBJ2-5,CASGTSGKSQETQYF,TGTGCCAGCGGAACTAGCGGGAAGAGCCAAGAGACCCAGTACTTC
TRBD1,TRBV7-8,.,TRBJ2-6,CASSIFRDRTSGANVLTF,TGTGCCAGCAGCATATTCCGGGACAGGACCTCTGGGGCCAACGTCCTGACTTTC
TRBD2,TRBV25-1,.,TRBJ2-1,CASSESREGGRDNEQFF,TGTGCCAGCAGTGAATCGCGTGAGGGAGGGCGGGACAATGAGCAGTTCTTC
.,TRBV19,.,TRBJ2-5,CASTEGETQYF,TGTGCCAGTACCGAGGGAGAGACCCAGTACTTC
.,TRBV7-2,.,TRBJ2-7,CASTPVSGSSYEQYF,TGTGCCAGCACCCCGGTGAGCGGTAGCTCCTACGAGCAGTACTTC
.,TRBV18,.,TRBJ1-3,CASSPVGDPGNTIYF,TGTGCCAGCTCACCGGTAGGGGATCCGGGAAACACCATATATTTT
.,TRBV15,.,TRBJ2-1,CATSRDQGRTGHVEQFF,TGTGCCACCAGCAGAGATCAAGGTCGAACAGGGCATGTTGAGCAGTTCTTC
TRBD1,TRBV4-2,.,TRBJ1-5,CASSQYRGNQPQHF,TGTGCCAGCAGCCAATACAGGGGGAATCAGCCCCAGCATTTT
.,TRBV7-2,.,TRBJ1-3,CASSLAGYIGNTIYF,TGTGCCAGCAGCTTAGCAGGGTATATCGGAAACACCATATATTTT
.,TRBV9,.,TRBJ1-5,CASSVGPGGDQPQHF,TGTGCCAGCAGCGTAGGGCCCGGCGGGGATCAGCCCCAGCATTTT
.,TRBV5-1,few,TRBJ2-7,CASSLSAGTYEQYF,TGCGCCAGCAGCTTGTCGGCGGGAACCTACGAGCAGTACTTC
TRBD2,TRBV11-1,once,TRBJ2-7,CASSRGLAGNREQYF,TGTGCCAGCAGCCGCGGGCTAGCGGGAAATCGCGAGCAGTACTTC
TRBD1,TRBV30,.,TRBJ1-5,CAWSGQGDQPQHF,TGTGCCTGGAGTGGACAGGGAGATCAGCCCCAGCATTTT
.,TRBV19,.,TRBJ1-1,CASSIGYRGRTSSEAFF,TGTGCCAGTAGTATAGGATATAGAGGGAGGACATCGTCCGAAGCTTTCTTT
.,TRBV5-6,.,TRBJ2-5,CASSLAAGAAIQETQYF,TGTGCCAGCAGCTTGGCCGCGGGGGCGGCCATACAAGAGACCCAGTACTTC
.,TRBV5-1,few,TRBJ1-3,CASSLGDTYSGNTIYF,TGCGCCAGCAGCTTGGGGGACACTTACTCTGGAAACACCATATATTTT
TRBD1,TRBV5-8,.,TRBJ2-5,CASSLATTGLETQYF,TGTGCCAGCAGCTTGGCCACGACAGGGTTGGAGACCCAGTACTTC
TRBD2,TRBV28,.,TRBJ2-7,CATNRVGGGRYEQYF,TGTGCCACCAATAGGGTTGGGGGAGGGCGGTACGAGCAGTACTTC
TRBD1,TRBV28,.,TRBJ1-5,CASSPTGTARSQPQHF,TGTGCCAGCAGCCCCACCGGGACAGCGCGAAGTCAGCCCCAGCATTTT
.,TRBV30,.,TRBJ2-7,CAWSVSYEQYF,TGTGCCTGGAGTGTTAGCTACGAGCAGTACTTC
TRBD2,TRBV5-1,once,TRBJ2-1,CASSASGTSGYNEQFF,TGCGCCAGCAGCGCTTCCGGGACTAGCGGCTACAATGAGCAGTTCTTC
.,TRBV19,.,TRBJ2-3,CASSTSLTSTDTQYF,TGTGCCAGTAGTACCAGCCTGACGAGCACAGATACGCAGTATTTT
.,TRBV7-2,few,TRBJ2-1,CASSPTQGNEQFF,TGTGCCAGCAGCCCGACCCAGGGCAATGAGCAGTTCTTC
TRBD2,TRBV19,few,TRBJ2-1,CASSIGGEGYNEQFF,TGTGCCAGTAGTATCGGGGGGGAGGGTTACAATGAGCAGTTCTTC
.,TRBV9,many,TRBJ1-1,CASSPRGQVNTEAFF,TGTGCCAGCAGCCCCCGAGGCCAGGTCAACACTGAAGCTTTCTTT
.,TRBV6-1,.,TRBJ2-2,CASSAQIPGIGELFF,TGTGCCAGCAGTGCCCAGATACCGGGAATCGGGGAGCTGTTTTTT
.,TRBV6-5,.,TRBJ2-7,CASRTQRDIQSDIF,TGTGCCAGCAGGACCCAGCGGGACATACAATCGGACATCTTC
.,TRBV28,.,TRBJ1-1,CASRRRNTEAFF,TGTGCCAGCAGGAGGCGAAACACTGAAGCTTTCTTT
.,TRBV7-8,.,TRBJ2-7,CASSLFSVEQYF,TGTGCCAGCAGCTTGTTCTCTGTAGAGCAGTACTTC
TRBD1,TRBV4-2,.,TRBJ2-1,CASSQDRPSYNEQFF,TGTGCCAGCAGCCAGGACAGGCCCTCCTACAATGAGCAGTTCTTC
TRBD1,TRBV4-1,.,TRBJ2-7,CASSQDGTGGYEQYF,TGCGCCAGCAGCCAAGACGGGACAGGGGGGTACGAGCAGTACTTC
.,TRBV28,.,TRBJ1-1,CASSLPTGRGEAFF,TGTGCCAGCAGTTTACCAACAGGGAGGGGTGAAGCTTTCTTT
.,TRBV4-1,.,TRBJ2-3,CASSQAGGDTQYF,TGCGCCAGCAGCCAAGCTGGTGGAGATACGCAGTATTTT
.,TRBV10-3,.,TRBJ2-2,CAISDTQGVPNTGELFF,TGTGCCATCAGTGACACTCAGGGAGTCCCGAACACCGGGGAGCTGTTTTTT
TRBD1,TRBV7-8,.,TRBJ2-2,CASSQGQGSTGELFF,TGTGCCAGCAGCCAAGGACAGGGGAGCACCGGGGAGCTGTTTTTT
.,TRBV6-5,once,TRBJ2-3,CASRYGGFSTDTQYF,TGTGCCAGCAGATACGGAGGATTTAGCACAGATACGCAGTATTTT
TRBD1,TRBV19,.,TRBJ2-7,CASSAPGQLYEQYF,TGTGCCAGTAGTGCCCCGGGACAGCTCTACGAGCAGTACTTC